This T cell receptor (beta chain) was obtained from a study of blood T cell repertoires in COVID-19. Study in general: Sites in the United States, Italy and Spain provided acute and convalescent COVID-19 samples. Sample material is recorded as cDNA or gDNA derived from T cells, B-cell-depleted T cells, or PBMCs.

This CDR3 has 16 amino acids. Per the germline V gene, CDR1 is SGHTA and CDR2 is FQGNSA. Trimming cost V 3 bases and J 1 base, with 15 bases left between them. Authors' processing steps: Amplification of reference gene primers provided the estimated nucleated cell counts. TCRdb's table, derived via immunoSEQ multiplex PCR, lists solely in-frame clones and lacks some. D and trimming were read from the DNA, whereas the V and J calls and clone size are those reported in that table. Found here are 200,000 to 250,000 clones, roughly 84% of them singletons; the top ten hold approximately 5.1%. A few counts support this clone.

The V gene is TRBV7-2, the J gene TRBJ1-1, with no clear D. This receptor was obtained from a woman aged 55-70 years who had recovered from COVID-19. Input material: peripheral blood. CDR3 amino acids: CASSLGLELPNTEAFF. CDR3 sequence (DNA): TGTGCCAGCAGCTTGGGCTTAGAACTCCCGAACACTGAAGCTTTCTTT.